This TCR beta chain was profiled in a study of blood T cell repertoires in COVID-19. The wider study: Researchers got acute and convalescent COVID-19 samples from the United States, Italy and Spain.

Authors' analysis steps: Amplification with reference gene primers provided the estimates of nucleated cell counts. Profiled with immunoSEQ multiplex PCR; TCRdb holds only in-frame clones, not every one. That table furnishes V, J and clone size, whereas the DNA furnished D and trimming. Counted here are approximately 270,000 clones, roughly 86% occurring once; the ten biggest clones make up 1.5% to 2%. Across 24 US areas, participants ranged in age from roughly 18 to 95 years. Trimming at V came to 1 base and at J to 3 bases, leaving 5 bases not matched to a gene. Germline CDR1 is SGHNT and CDR2 is YYREEE (reference sequence). The CDR3 is 15 residues long.

The source is a woman aged 55-69 years who had recovered from COVID-19. The source material was PBMCs or T cells enriched from blood (not recorded which). This rearrangement joins TRBV5-4 to TRBJ2-5; 8 nucleotides align to TRBD2. The CDR3 here is CASSLRGSGKETQYF. The CDR3 bases are TGTGCCAGCAGCTTGAGAGGTAGCGGGAAAGAGACCCAGTACTTC.